This entry is about one T cell receptor beta chain. What it binds is unknown. The data are from a study of spatial heterogeneity in lung cancer. V gave up 5 bases and J gave up 6 bases, with 14 bases separating them. From germline, CDR1 is SGHVS and CDR2 FNYEAQ. The CDR3 runs 13 residues. Noted time point: sample taken at primary tumor resection. Without sorting, whole RNA was sequenced from tumor, nontumor lung or frozen PBMC. A distinct unique molecular identifier was carried by each TCR cDNA molecule. MiXCR, run by TCRdb on the 5' RACE reads, gives a single entry per CDR3 protein. The sample lists about 53,000 distinct CDR3 sequences; approximately 7% were seen once. Overall study findings and caveats: At tumor resection, ubiquitous expanded TCRs were detected in blood more often than later.

The chain combines TRBV7-6 with TRBJ2-7; maybe TRBD1 (6 bases). The input for sequencing was PBMCs, taken at surgery. The receptor's source is a female donor with early-stage non-small cell lung cancer. Written as DNA, the CDR3 is TGTGCCAGCAGCCCAAGACAGGCGTCCGAGCAGTACTTC. Its translation is CASSPRQASEQYF.